These 10 T cell receptor beta chains share one sample of origin, sequenced in a study of monozygotic twins with inflammatory bowel disease. TCRdb reanalyzed the 5' RACE reads and collapses them to one entry per CDR3 protein, without DNA. Its table records 300,000 to 450,000 distinct CDR3 sequences. The sample was blood. All receptors derive from a human donor with ulcerative colitis or Crohn's disease, or a healthy co-twin of an affected twin (not recorded which).

The genes are TRBV5-4 and TRBJ2-7. The CDR3 extends over 15 amino acids. CDR1 SGHNT and CDR2 YYREEE come from the germline V gene (reference sequence). This chain's CDR3 is CASSLGLGASYEQYF.

The J gene is TRBJ1-6, the V gene TRBV12-3 or TRBV12-4; TCRdb's D call of TRBD1 is untestable without DNA. CDR3 size: 17 residues. The CDR3 sequence: CASSLLARGHSNSPLHF.

The rearrangement joins TRBV7-2 to TRBJ2-2. CDR3 size: 13 residues. Germline CDR1 and CDR2: SGHTA and FQGNSA. The CDR3: CASSRSNTGELFF.

The rearrangement uses TRBV9 and TRBJ2-3; TCRdb outputs TRBD2, but without DNA this stays unchecked. The CDR3 is made up of 17 amino acids. Germline CDR1 and CDR2: SGDLS and YYNGEE. The CDR3 reads CASSVATSGGGTDTQYF.

This chain joins TRBV7-9 and TRBJ1-1; the D gene TCRdb calls, TRBD1, cannot be checked with no DNA. Germline V gene sequence: CDR1 SEHNR, CDR2 FQNEAQ (reference sequence). CDR3 length: 12 amino acids. The CDR3 reads CASSLRQPEAFF.

The chain couples TRBV5-1 to TRBJ2-2; TCRdb names TRBD1, which stays unverified in the absence of DNA. The germline gives CDR1 SGHRS, CDR2 YFSETQ. The CDR3 is 15 residues long. CDR3 sequence: CASSWGTGGTGELFF.

This sequence joins TRBV18 and TRBJ2-7; there is no DNA to check the TCRdb D call of TRBD2. This CDR3 is built from 15 residues. CDR1 KGHSH and CDR2 LQKENI come from the germline V gene. CDR3 in amino acids: CASSPPLGTYYEQYF. Based on the CDR3 plus reference TRBV18 and TRBJ2-7, the full variable domain is NAGVMQNPRHLVRRRGQEARLRCSPMKGHSHVYWYRQLPEEGLKFMVYLQKENIIDESGMPKERFSAEFPKEGPSILRIQQVVRGDSAAYFCASSPPLGTYYEQYFGPGTRLTVT.

The rearrangement joins TRBV6-2 or TRBV6-3 to TRBJ2-2. The CDR3 is 16 amino acids. The V gene's germline CDR1 is MNHEY and CDR2 SVGEGT. CDR3 residues: CASSPYGLADTGELFF.

V is TRBV6-5 and J is TRBJ2-5. This CDR3 has 15 amino acids. CDR1 is MNHEY, CDR2 SVGAGI, per germline. The chain's CDR3 is CASSYPEGGQETQYF.

The J gene is TRBJ1-2, the V gene TRBV5-4. The germline V gene encodes CDR1 SGHNT and CDR2 YYREEE (reference sequence). This CDR3 spans 14 amino acids. The CDR3 here is CASSRLLVDYGYTF.